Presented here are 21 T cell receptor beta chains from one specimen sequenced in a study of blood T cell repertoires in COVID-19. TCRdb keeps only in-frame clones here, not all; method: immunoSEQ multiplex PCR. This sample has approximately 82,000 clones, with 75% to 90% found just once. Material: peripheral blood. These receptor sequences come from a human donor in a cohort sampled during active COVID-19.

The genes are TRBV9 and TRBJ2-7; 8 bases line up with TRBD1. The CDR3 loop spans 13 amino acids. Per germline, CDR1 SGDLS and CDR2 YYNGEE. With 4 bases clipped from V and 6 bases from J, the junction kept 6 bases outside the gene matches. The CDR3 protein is CASSTQTGVEQYF. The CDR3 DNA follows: TGTGCCAGCAGCACTCAGACAGGGGTCGAGCAGTACTTC. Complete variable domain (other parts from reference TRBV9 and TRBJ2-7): DSGVTQTPKHLITATGQRVTLRCSPRSGDLSVYWYQQSLDQGLQFLIQYYNGEERAKGNILERFSAQQFPDLHSELNLSSLELGDSALYFCASSTQTGVEQYFGPGTRLTVT.

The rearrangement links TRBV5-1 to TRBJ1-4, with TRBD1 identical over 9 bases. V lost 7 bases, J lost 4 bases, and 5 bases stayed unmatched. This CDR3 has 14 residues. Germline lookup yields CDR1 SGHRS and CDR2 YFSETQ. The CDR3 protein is CASGSTGGNEKLFF. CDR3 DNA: TGCGCCAGCGGCTCGACAGGGGGTAATGAAAAACTGTTTTTT. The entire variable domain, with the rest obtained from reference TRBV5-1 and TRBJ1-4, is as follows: KAGVTQTPRYLIKTRGQQVTLSCSPISGHRSVSWYQQTPGQGLQFLFEYFSETQRNKGNFPGRFSGRQFSNSRSEMNVSTLELGDSALYLCASGSTGGNEKLFFGSGTQLSVL.

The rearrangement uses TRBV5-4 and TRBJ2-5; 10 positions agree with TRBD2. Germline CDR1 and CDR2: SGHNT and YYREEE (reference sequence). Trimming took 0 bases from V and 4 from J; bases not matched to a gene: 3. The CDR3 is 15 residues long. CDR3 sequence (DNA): TGTGCCAGCAGCTTGGTCCTAGCGGGGGCAGAGACCCAGTACTTC. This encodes CASSLVLAGAETQYF.

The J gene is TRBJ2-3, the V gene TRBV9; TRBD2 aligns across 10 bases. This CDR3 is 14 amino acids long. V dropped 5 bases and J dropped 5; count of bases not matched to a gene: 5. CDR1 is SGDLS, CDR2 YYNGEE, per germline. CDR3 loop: CASRAGLALDTQYF. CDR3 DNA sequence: TGTGCCAGCAGGGCGGGACTAGCGCTAGATACGCAGTATTTT.

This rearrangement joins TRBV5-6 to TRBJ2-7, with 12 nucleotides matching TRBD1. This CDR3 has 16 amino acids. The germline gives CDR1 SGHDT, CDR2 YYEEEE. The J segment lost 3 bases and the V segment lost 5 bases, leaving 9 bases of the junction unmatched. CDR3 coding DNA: TGTGCCAGCAGACTGTTGGGACAGGGGGCGAACTACGAGCAGTACTTC. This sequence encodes CASRLLGQGANYEQYF.

CDR3 DNA: TGTGCCAGCAGCTTAGGTTACGGAGGCAGAGAAAAGAACTATGGCTACACCTTC. It codes for CASSLGYGGREKNYGYTF. The rearrangement joins TRBV7-2 to TRBJ1-2; no clear D. V lost 1 base and J lost 2, with 20 bases in between. This CDR3 has 18 amino acids. CDR1 is SGHTA, CDR2 FQGNSA, per germline.

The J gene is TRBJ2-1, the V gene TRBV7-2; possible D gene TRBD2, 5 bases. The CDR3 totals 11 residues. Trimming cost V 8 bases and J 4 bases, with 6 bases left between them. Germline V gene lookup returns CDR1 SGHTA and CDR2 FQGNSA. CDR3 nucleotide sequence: TGTGCCAGCGGGGAGTACAATGAGCAGTTCTTC. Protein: CASGEYNEQFF. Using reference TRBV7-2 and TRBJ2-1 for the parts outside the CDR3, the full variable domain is GAGVSQSPSNKVTEKGKDVELRCDPISGHTALYWYRQSLGQGLEFLIYFQGNSAPDKSGLPSDRFSAERTGGSVSTLTIQRTQQEDSAVYLCASGEYNEQFFGPGTRLTVL.

The CDR3 sequence is CASSATGGYGYTF. As DNA, the CDR3 is TGTGCCAGCAGTGCGACAGGGGGGTATGGCTACACCTTC. The rearrangement links TRBV2 to TRBJ1-2; 9 bases are shared with TRBD1. CDR3 length: 13 amino acids. CDR1 and CDR2 from the germline V gene are SNHLY and FYNNEI. Losses at the gene ends were 4 bases for V and 5 bases for J; bases not matched to a gene: 2.

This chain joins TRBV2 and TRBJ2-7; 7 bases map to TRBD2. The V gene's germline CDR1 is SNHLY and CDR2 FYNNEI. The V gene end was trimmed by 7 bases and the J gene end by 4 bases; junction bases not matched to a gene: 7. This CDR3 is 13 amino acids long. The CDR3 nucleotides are TGTGCCAGCAAAAGGGAGGGAGAGTACGAGCAGTACTTC. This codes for CASKREGEYEQYF.

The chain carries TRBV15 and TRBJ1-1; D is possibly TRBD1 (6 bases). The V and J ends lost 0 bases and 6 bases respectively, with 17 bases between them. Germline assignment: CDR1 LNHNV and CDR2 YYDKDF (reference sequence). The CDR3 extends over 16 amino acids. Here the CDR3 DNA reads TGTGCCACCAGCAGAGAGGGAGGGGGAGAAAGGGCTGAAGCTTTCTTT. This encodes CATSREGGGERAEAFF.

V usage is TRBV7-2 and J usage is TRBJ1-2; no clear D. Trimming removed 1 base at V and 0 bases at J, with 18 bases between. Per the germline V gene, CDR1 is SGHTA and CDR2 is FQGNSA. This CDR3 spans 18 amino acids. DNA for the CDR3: TGTGCCAGCAGCTTAGACGGGAGCTCTGGCCTCGCTAACTATGGCTACACCTTC. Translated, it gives CASSLDGSSGLANYGYTF.

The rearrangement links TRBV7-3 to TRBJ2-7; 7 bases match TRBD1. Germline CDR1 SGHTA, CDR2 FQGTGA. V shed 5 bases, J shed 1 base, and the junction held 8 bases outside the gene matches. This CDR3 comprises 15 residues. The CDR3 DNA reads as TGTGCCAGCAGCCAATTTTCGGGACAGTCCTACGAGCAGTACTTC. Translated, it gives CASSQFSGQSYEQYF.

CDR3 region: CASSQPRTGANVLTF. In nucleotides, the CDR3 is TGCGCCAGCAGCCAACCCAGGACTGGGGCCAACGTCCTGACTTTC. The chain is built from TRBV4-1 and TRBJ2-6, with no clear D. The CDR3 runs 15 residues. CDR1 and CDR2 from the germline V gene are MGHRA and YSYEKL. V lost 2 bases and J 2 bases, leaving 7 bases between the germline ends.

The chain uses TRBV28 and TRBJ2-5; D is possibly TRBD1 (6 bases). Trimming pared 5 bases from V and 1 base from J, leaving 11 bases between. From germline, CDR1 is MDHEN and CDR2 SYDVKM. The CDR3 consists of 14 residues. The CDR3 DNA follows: TGTGCCAGCAGTAGGACAGCTAGCCAAGAGACCCAGTACTTC. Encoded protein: CASSRTASQETQYF.

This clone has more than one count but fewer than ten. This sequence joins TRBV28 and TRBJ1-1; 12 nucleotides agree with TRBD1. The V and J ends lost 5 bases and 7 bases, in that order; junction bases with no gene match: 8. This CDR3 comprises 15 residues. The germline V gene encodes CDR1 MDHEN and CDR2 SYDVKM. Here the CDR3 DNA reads TGTGCCAGCAGTCCAGGGACAGGGGGCGCTGATGAAGCTTTCTTT. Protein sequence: CASSPGTGGADEAFF.

CDR3: CAISEPGQGNTEAFF. The CDR3 DNA follows: TGTGCCATCAGTGAACCGGGACAGGGGAACACTGAAGCTTTCTTT. V gene TRBV10-3 combines with J gene TRBJ1-1; 9 bases agree with TRBD1. Germline V gives CDR1 ENHRY, CDR2 SYGVKD. CDR3 length: 15 residues. The V gene end was trimmed by 3 bases and the J gene end by 1 base; junction bases not matched to a gene: 3.

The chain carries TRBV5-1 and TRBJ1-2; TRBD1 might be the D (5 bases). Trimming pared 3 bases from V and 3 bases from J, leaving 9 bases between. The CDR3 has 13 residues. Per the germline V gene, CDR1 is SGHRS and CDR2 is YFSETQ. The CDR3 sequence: CASSSDTYYGYTF. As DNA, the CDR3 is TGCGCCAGCAGCTCGGACACCTACTATGGCTACACCTTC.

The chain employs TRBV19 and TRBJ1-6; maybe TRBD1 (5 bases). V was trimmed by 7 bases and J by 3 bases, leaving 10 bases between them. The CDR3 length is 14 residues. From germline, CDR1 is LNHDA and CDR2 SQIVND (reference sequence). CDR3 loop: CASIRQYYNSPLHF. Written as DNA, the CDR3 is TGTGCCAGTATCCGACAGTACTATAATTCACCCCTCCACTTT. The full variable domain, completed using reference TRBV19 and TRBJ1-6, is DGGITQSPKYLFRKEGQNVTLSCEQNLNHDAMYWYRQDPGQGLRLIYYSQIVNDFQKGDIAEGYSVSREKKESFPLTVTSAQKNPTAFYLCASIRQYYNSPLHFGNGTRLTVT.

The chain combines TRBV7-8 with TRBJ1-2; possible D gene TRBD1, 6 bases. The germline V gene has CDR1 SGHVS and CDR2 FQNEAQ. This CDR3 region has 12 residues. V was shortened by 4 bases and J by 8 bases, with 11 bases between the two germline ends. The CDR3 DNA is TGTGCCAGCAGCTCGACAGGCCACGGCTACACCTTC. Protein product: CASSSTGHGYTF.

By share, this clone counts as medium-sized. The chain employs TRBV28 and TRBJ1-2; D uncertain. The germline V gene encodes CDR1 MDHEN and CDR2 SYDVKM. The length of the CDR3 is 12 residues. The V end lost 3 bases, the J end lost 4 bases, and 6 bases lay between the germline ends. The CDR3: CASSLRLYGYTF. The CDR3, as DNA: TGTGCCAGCAGTTTGAGACTCTATGGCTACACCTTC.

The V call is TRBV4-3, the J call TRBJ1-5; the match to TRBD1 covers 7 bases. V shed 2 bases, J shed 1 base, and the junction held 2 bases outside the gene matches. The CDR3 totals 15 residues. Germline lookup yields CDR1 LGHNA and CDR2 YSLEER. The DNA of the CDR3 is TGCGCCAGCAGCCAATTGACAGGGAGCAATCAGCCCCAGCATTTT. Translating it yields CASSQLTGSNQPQHF.